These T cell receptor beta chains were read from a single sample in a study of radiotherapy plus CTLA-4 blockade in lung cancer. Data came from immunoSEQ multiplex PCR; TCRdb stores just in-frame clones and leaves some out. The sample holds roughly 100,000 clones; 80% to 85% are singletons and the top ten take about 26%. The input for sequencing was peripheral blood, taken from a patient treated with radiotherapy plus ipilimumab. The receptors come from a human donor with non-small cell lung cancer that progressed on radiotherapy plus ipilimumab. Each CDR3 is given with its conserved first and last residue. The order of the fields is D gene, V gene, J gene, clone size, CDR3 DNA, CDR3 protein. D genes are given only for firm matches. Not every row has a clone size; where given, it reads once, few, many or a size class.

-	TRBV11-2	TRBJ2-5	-	TGTGCCAGCAGCTTAGCTAGAGAAGAGACCCAGTACTTC	CASSLAREETQYF
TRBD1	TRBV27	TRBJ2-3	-	TGTGCCAGCAGTCGGTCACAGGGGTCGGATACGCAGTATTTT	CASSRSQGSDTQYF
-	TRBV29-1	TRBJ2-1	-	TGCAGCGTTGAAGGGGGGGTTTGGCGGAAGGGTAATGAGCAGTTCTTC	CSVEGGVWRKGNEQFF
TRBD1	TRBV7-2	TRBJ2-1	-	TGTGCCAGCAGCTTAGAAGGGACAGGGGCCTACAATGAGCAGTTCTTC	CASSLEGTGAYNEQFF
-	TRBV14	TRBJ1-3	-	TGTGCCAGCAGCTATGCCGGAATAACCATATATTTT	CASSYAGITIYF
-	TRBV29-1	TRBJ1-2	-	TGCAGCATCCCCCGTCAGGACTATGGCTACACCTTC	CSIPRQDYGYTF
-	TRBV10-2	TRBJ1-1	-	TGCGCCAGCAGTGAGTGGGGGACCCTAGCTTTCTTT	CASSEWGTLAFF
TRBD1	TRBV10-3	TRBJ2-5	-	TGTGCCATCAGTGAGTCGACAGGGTTTGAGACCCAGTACTTC	CAISESTGFETQYF
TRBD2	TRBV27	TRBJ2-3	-	TGTGCCAGCAGAGCGGGAGGGCCTCGAGATACGCAGTATTTT	CASRAGGPRDTQYF
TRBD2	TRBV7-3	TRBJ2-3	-	TGTGCCAGCAGCCCTCACCGGACTAGCGGCACAGATACGCAGTATTTT	CASSPHRTSGTDTQYF
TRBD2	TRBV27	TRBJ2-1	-	TGTGCCAGCAGTTCGCTAGCGGCCAACTCCTACAATGAGCAGTTCTTC	CASSSLAANSYNEQFF
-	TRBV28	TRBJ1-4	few	TGTGCCAGCAGTTTAATAGGCGAGGGCGAAAAACTGTTTTTT	CASSLIGEGEKLFF
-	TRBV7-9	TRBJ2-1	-	TGTGCCAGCAATCCCTCGACTCCGACGGTGTTCTTC	CASNPSTPTVFF
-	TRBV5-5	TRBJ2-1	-	TGTGCCAGCAGCGTGGTGGCATATGAGCAGTTCTTC	CASSVVAYEQFF
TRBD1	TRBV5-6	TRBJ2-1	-	TGTGCCAGCAGCACGGGACAGGGTCTGCATGAGCAGTTCTTC	CASSTGQGLHEQFF
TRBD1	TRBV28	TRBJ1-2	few	TGTGCCAGCAGTATAGGACAGGGTTCGTATGGCTACACCTTC	CASSIGQGSYGYTF
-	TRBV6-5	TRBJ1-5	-	TGTGCCAGCAGGACGAACCGGGTCTTAGAGCAGCCCCAGCATTTT	CASRTNRVLEQPQHF
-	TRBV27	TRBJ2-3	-	TGTGCCAGCAGTTATAACTCCGGGACATCGGGAGATACGCAGTATTTT	CASSYNSGTSGDTQYF
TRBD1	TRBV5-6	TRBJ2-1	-	TGTGCCAGCAGCATACAGGGGATTGAGCAGTTCTTC	CASSIQGIEQFF
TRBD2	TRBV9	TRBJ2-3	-	TGTGCCAGCAGCGTAGCCCTAAGACTAGCGGGAGACGATACGCAGTATTTT	CASSVALRLAGDDTQYF
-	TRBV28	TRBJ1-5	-	TGTGCCAGCGGAGAAGGGTCCTTTGATTTGGGGCCCCAGCATTTT	CASGEGSFDLGPQHF
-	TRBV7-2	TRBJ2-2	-	TGTGCCAGCAGTAACACCGGGGAGCTGTTTTTT	CASSNTGELFF
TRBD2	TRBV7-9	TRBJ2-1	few	TGTGCCAGCAGGGACGGACTAGCGGGGTACAATGAGCAGTTCTTC	CASRDGLAGYNEQFF
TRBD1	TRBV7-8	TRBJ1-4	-	TGTGCCAGCAGCCGTTGGACAGGGGCAACTAATGAAAAACTGTTTTTT	CASSRWTGATNEKLFF